The 23 T cell receptor beta chains in this list originate from one sample, sequenced in a study of post-analysis software for immune sequencing data. The study, taken as a whole, reports: Controls showed lower frequencies than patients for five TRBV segments, and TRBV5-6, TRBV5-1 and TRBV20-1 were among these.

Researchers reported that TCR beta cDNA libraries carried unique molecular identifiers. Via MiXCR, TCRdb re-called the PCR reads, giving one row per CDR3 protein. The data contain over 700,000 distinct CDR3 sequences, around 27% of them singletons. These receptors' targets are unknown. The specimen was blood. These receptors were collected from a girl aged 10 to 17 with multiple sclerosis.

The gene calls are TRBV4-1 and TRBJ1-5; D is uncertain. The CDR3 is 15 amino acids. Trimming stripped 0 bases from V and 4 bases from J, with 10 bases between. The V gene's germline CDR1 is MGHRA and CDR2 YSYEKL. The CDR3 loop reads CASSQDDQINQPQHF. CDR3 bases: TGCGCCAGCAGCCAAGATGACCAAATTAATCAGCCCCAGCATTTT.

This clonotype occurred a few times. The rearrangement joins TRBV24-1 to TRBJ2-3; D possibly matches TRBD1 or TRBD2 (5 bases each). Germline-derived CDR1 and CDR2 are KGHDR and SFDVKD. V was pared by 7 bases and J by 0 bases, with 19 bases between. This CDR3 has 17 residues. The CDR3 is CATSSLSGPGSTDTQYF. As DNA, the CDR3 is TGTGCCACCAGCTCCCTATCGGGACCGGGAAGCACAGATACGCAGTATTTT.

V usage is TRBV9 and J usage is TRBJ2-5, with 10 nucleotides matching TRBD2. This CDR3 has 14 amino acids. Germline lookup yields CDR1 SGDLS and CDR2 YYNGEE. Trimming at V came to 7 bases and at J to 2 bases, leaving 5 bases not matched to a gene. The CDR3 loop reads CASGHSGGQETQYF. In DNA, the CDR3 is TGTGCCAGCGGCCATAGCGGGGGGCAAGAGACCCAGTACTTC.

Worth noting for this clonotype: The conserved phenylalanine or tryptophan normally closing the CDR3 is absent here, so this likely arose from a read error. V is TRBV6-1 and J is TRBJ2-7; D gene ambiguous. Trimming removed 6 bases at V and 1 base at J, with 10 bases between. CDR1 and CDR2 (germline): MNHNS, SASEGT. CDR3 length: 13 residues. CDR3 sequence: CASRLGTSYEQYC. Here the CDR3 DNA reads TGTGCCAGCAGATTGGGCACTTCCTACGAGCAGTACTGC.

This rearrangement joins TRBV7-8 to TRBJ2-3, with 9 bases lining up with TRBD1. The CDR3 runs 16 residues. Germline trimming cut 5 bases from V and 3 bases from J; bases unmatched to any gene: 9. The germline gives CDR1 SGHVS, CDR2 FQNEAQ. The chain's CDR3 is CASSPLGTGFTDTQYF. The CDR3 DNA reads as TGTGCCAGCAGCCCCCTCGGGACAGGGTTTACAGATACGCAGTATTTT. The full variable domain, its missing parts supplied by reference TRBV7-8 and TRBJ2-3, is GAGVSQSPRYKVAKRGQDVALRCDPISGHVSLFWYQQALGQGPEFLTYFQNEAQLDKSGLPSDRFFAERPEGSVSTLKIQRTQQEDSAVYLCASSPLGTGFTDTQYFGPGTRLTVL.

This clonotype was seen only a few times. CDR3 sequence: CASTRTANSYEQYF. CDR3 nucleotide sequence: TGTGCCAGCACCAGGACGGCGAACTCCTACGAGCAGTACTTC. V and J are TRBV2 and TRBJ2-7; unclear D gene. V lost 7 bases and J 0 bases, leaving 13 bases between the germline ends. This CDR3 has 14 amino acids. Germline V gives CDR1 SNHLY, CDR2 FYNNEI.

The rearrangement joins TRBV6-5 to TRBJ1-6; D gene ambiguous. CDR1 and CDR2 (germline): MNHEY, SVGAGI. Trimming removed 0 bases from V and 4 bases from J, with 13 bases in between. The CDR3 covers 17 residues. The CDR3 spells CASSYSTPASYNSPLHF. The CDR3 DNA is TGTGCCAGCAGTTACTCCACGCCGGCCAGTTATAATTCACCCCTCCACTTT.

The rearrangement links TRBV12-3 or TRBV12-4 to TRBJ1-5; unclear D gene. This CDR3 has 13 residues. V gave up 3 bases and J gave up 6 bases, with 9 bases separating them. CDR3 nucleotides: TGTGCCAGCAGTTTCGAGGGTTTTCAGCCCCAGCATTTT. It codes for CASSFEGFQPQHF.

In its sample, this clonotype was seen a few times. The rearrangement joins TRBV7-2 to TRBJ2-5; D may match TRBD1 or TRBD2 (5 bases each). Per the germline V gene, CDR1 is SGHTA and CDR2 is FQGNSA. This CDR3 has 15 amino acids. Trimming cost V 1 base and J 5 bases, with 14 bases left between them. In DNA, the CDR3 is TGTGCCAGCAGCTTAGATGTCTGGGGGTCCGAGACCCAGTACTTC. It codes for CASSLDVWGSETQYF.

The sample holds a few counts of this clonotype. The chain recombines TRBV7-2 with TRBJ2-5; tentative D call: TRBD2 (5 bases). The CDR3 extends over 16 amino acids. The V and J ends lost 1 base and 11 bases respectively, with 23 bases between them. Looked up from germline, CDR1 is SGHTA and CDR2 is FQGNSA. The CDR3 is CASSLGWAGREREQYF. The DNA for the CDR3 is TGTGCCAGCAGCTTAGGGTGGGCAGGAAGGGAGAGGGAGCAGTACTTC.

There are a few counts of this clonotype. V gene TRBV5-1 combines with J gene TRBJ2-1; 10 bases are a match to TRBD2. The germline gives CDR1 SGHRS, CDR2 YFSETQ. CDR3 size: 15 residues. With V trimmed by 4 bases and J by 10 bases, 11 bases remained unmatched. CDR3 bases: TGCGCCAGCAGCCAAAGCGGGGGGGCCTTCGAAGAGCAGTTCTTC. It specifies CASSQSGGAFEEQFF.

A few counts support this clonotype. The V call is TRBV5-6, the J call TRBJ1-2; D gene ambiguous. The CDR3 sequence is 15 residues long. Between the trimmed V and J ends, which lost 3 bases and 1 base, there was a span of 13 bases. Germline V gene sequence: CDR1 SGHDT, CDR2 YYEEEE. CDR3: CASSSAGFFNYGYTF. The DNA for the CDR3 is TGTGCCAGCAGCTCGGCCGGCTTTTTTAACTATGGCTACACCTTC.

This clonotype was counted once. The chain joins TRBV7-2 to TRBJ2-4; the D gene is possibly TRBD1 (6 bases). The DNA end favors TRBJ2-7, so the J call may be wrong. Germline V lookup: CDR1 SGHTA, CDR2 FQGNSA. The CDR3 sequence is 13 residues long. The CDR3 is CASSPFPGAEQYF. The CDR3 nucleotides read TGTGCCAGCAGCCCCTTTCCAGGGGCCGAGCAGTACTTC.

The rearrangement joins TRBV10-3 to TRBJ2-1; the match to TRBD2 covers 7 bases. This CDR3 has 16 amino acids. J lost 6 bases, V lost 0 bases, and 8 bases had no gene match. In germline, CDR1 is ENHRY, CDR2 SYGVKD. This CDR3 is CAISESPPREANEQFF. The CDR3 nucleotides are TGTGCCATCAGTGAGTCCCCTCCACGGGAGGCCAATGAGCAGTTCTTC.

In this sample, this clonotype turned up a few times. The chain couples TRBV20-1 to TRBJ2-7; D may be TRBD1 or TRBD2 (6 bases each). Trimming took 5 bases from V and 4 from J, leaving 15 bases between them. This CDR3 region has 13 residues. CDR1 is DFQATT and CDR2 is SNEGSKA in the germline V gene (reference sequence). CDR3 amino acids: CSAGGGFTYEQYF. The CDR3, as DNA: TGCAGTGCTGGAGGGGGTTTCACTTACGAGCAGTACTTC.

This chain connects TRBV20-1 to TRBJ2-3; 7 bases line up with TRBD2. CDR1 DFQATT and CDR2 SNEGSKA come from the germline V gene (reference sequence). This CDR3 contains 11 residues. V gave up 2 bases and J gave up 13 bases; unmatched junction bases: 6. For the CDR3, the DNA is TGCAGTGCTAGATGGGACTACGAGGAGTATTTT. This translates into CSARWDYEEYF.

V gene TRBV28 combines with J gene TRBJ2-7, with 7 bases aligning to TRBD1. This CDR3 has 16 amino acids. The germline V gene encodes CDR1 MDHEN and CDR2 SYDVKM. Trimming at V came to 5 bases and at J to 7 bases, leaving 17 bases not matched to a gene. CDR3: CASSPKGIDRAREQYF. The CDR3 DNA is TGTGCCAGCAGTCCAAAGGGAATCGACAGGGCTCGGGAGCAGTACTTC.

V gene TRBV6-1 combines with J gene TRBJ2-5, with 7 bases fitting TRBD1. Per germline, CDR1 MNHNS and CDR2 SASEGT. This CDR3 has 15 residues. The V segment lost 6 bases and the J segment 11 bases; nucleotides outside the gene matches: 18. The CDR3 spells CASSLVGQRENEQYF. The DNA for the CDR3 is TGTGCCAGCAGCTTAGTGGGACAGCGAGAAAATGAGCAGTACTTC.

This sequence joins TRBV12-3 or TRBV12-4 and TRBJ2-3, with D hard to call. CDR3 length: 14 amino acids. Trimming removed 3 bases at V and 1 base at J, with 8 bases between. The CDR3 region is CASSFSRRTDTQYF. CDR3 in DNA: TGTGCCAGCAGTTTTTCACGGCGCACAGATACGCAGTATTTT.

V usage is TRBV5-1 and J usage is TRBJ2-5; TRBD2 might be the D (5 bases). V was cut by 4 bases and J by 5 bases, with 12 bases left in between. The CDR3 consists of 13 residues. The germline V gene encodes CDR1 SGHRS and CDR2 YFSETQ. CDR3: CASSPGIEETQYF. The DNA for the CDR3 is TGCGCCAGCAGCCCGGGGATAGAGGAGACCCAGTACTTC.

This chain links TRBV6-1 with TRBJ2-7; the D gene could be TRBD1 or TRBD2 (5 bases each). The DNA end is more similar to TRBJ2-5, so the J call may be wrong. Germline loops: CDR1 MNHNS, CDR2 SASEGT. This CDR3 has 15 residues. The CDR3 spells CASSPRPGTGETQYF. The CDR3 bases are TGTGCCAGCAGTCCTCGACCTGGGACGGGGGAGACCCAGTACTTC.

This clonotype was recorded at least ten times. This chain joins TRBV7-9 and TRBJ2-1; either TRBD1 or TRBD2 may fit D (5 bases each). The CDR3 is 12 residues long. Per germline, CDR1 SEHNR and CDR2 FQNEAQ (reference sequence). The V end lost 6 bases, the J end lost 7 bases, and 10 bases lay between the germline ends. This CDR3 reads CASRTGRNEQFF. In DNA form, the CDR3 reads TGTGCCAGCAGAACGGGGCGGAATGAGCAGTTCTTC. The full variable domain, its missing parts supplied by reference TRBV7-9 and TRBJ2-1, is DTGVSQNPRHKITKRGQNVTFRCDPISEHNRLYWYRQTLGQGPEFLTYFQNEAQLEKSRLLSDRFSAERPKGSFSTLEIQRTEQGDSAMYLCASRTGRNEQFFGPGTRLTVL.

V usage is TRBV10-3 and J usage is TRBJ1-2; 7 nucleotides agree with TRBD1. V was pared by 3 bases and J by 7 bases, with 17 bases of the junction left unmatched. Per germline, CDR1 ENHRY and CDR2 SYGVKD. The CDR3 runs to 17 residues. CDR3 DNA sequence: TGTGCCATCAGTGATCCCCCCGGGGACAGCGCGCGGAGTGGCTACACCTTC. It encodes CAISDPPGDSARSGYTF.